The 6 T cell receptor beta chains in this list originate from one sample, sequenced in a study of T cell repertoires in cytomegalovirus infection (dated by TCRdb to the late 2010s). These receptors' antigens are unknown. TCRdb names Illumina HiSeq 1500 as the instrument used. The public reads were reanalyzed by TCRdb: fastp trimming at Q25, MiXCR alignment, in-frame beta chains only. Each entry merges the rows of one CDR3 protein and shows their most common DNA and genes. For this sample the table gives approximately 110,000 distinct CDR3 sequences, of which around 32% were detected only once. Of the sample, roughly 50% is held by the ten largest clones. What the treatment or condition label conveys for this sample: in vitro stimulation with specific CMV peptide epitopes to enrich CMV-specific T cells. Source: CD8+ T cells from cultured PBMCs, taken from culture after CMV antigen stimulation. The receptors were sampled from a human donor in good health (CMV status not recorded). Some clones in this sample may be carry-over from other donors' samples.

V gene TRBV6-2 or TRBV6-3 combines with J gene TRBJ1-4; tentatively, D is TRBD1 (5 bases). Deletions cut 0 bases from V and 4 bases from J, with 12 bases between. Germline assignment: CDR1 MNHEY and CDR2 SVGEGT. The CDR3 contains 16 residues. CDR3 in amino acids: CASSYSSLQVNEKLFF. DNA for the CDR3: TGTGCCAGCAGTTACTCGTCCTTACAGGTTAATGAAAAACTGTTTTTT.

The chain has TRBV12-3 or TRBV12-4 and TRBJ2-3; perhaps TRBD2 as D (5 bases). V lost 4 bases and J lost 8, with 10 bases in between. The CDR3 has 12 amino acids. CDR3 protein: CASSYGEPTQYF. CDR3 DNA: TGTGCCAGCAGTTATGGGGAGCCTACGCAGTATTTT.

This clonotype came up a few times. CDR3 loop: CASSEDQGPYNEQFF. The CDR3 DNA reads as TGTGCCAGCAGTGAAGATCAGGGCCCCTACAATGAGCAGTTCTTC. The gene calls are TRBV6-1 and TRBJ2-1; TRBD1 might be the D (5 bases). Germline V gene sequence: CDR1 MNHNS, CDR2 SASEGT. The CDR3 is 15 amino acids. With 1 base removed from V and 2 bases from J, the gap between germline ends came to 9 bases.

The rearrangement uses TRBV9 and TRBJ2-1, with TRBD2 as a possible D gene (5 bases). Looked up from germline, CDR1 is SGDLS and CDR2 is YYNGEE. CDR3 length equals 16 residues. V gave up 3 bases and J gave up 9 bases, with 22 bases separating them. The CDR3 nucleotides are TGTGCCAGCAGCGGACCGGGCCCGACTAATATTAGTGAGCAGTTCTTC. This sequence encodes CASSGPGPTNISEQFF.

The chain has TRBV4-3 and TRBJ2-3; 11 bases are shared with TRBD2. In germline, CDR1 is LGHNA, CDR2 YSLEER. This CDR3 is 19 amino acids long. V was pared by 3 bases and J by 3 bases, with 14 bases of the junction left unmatched. CDR3 DNA: TGCGCCAGCAGCCAGGGAAATCCTACTAGCGGGGGACGGACAGATACGCAGTATTTT. It specifies CASSQGNPTSGGRTDTQYF.

This clonotype was seen only a few times. CDR3 residues: CASSRQGTYGYTF. CDR3 bases: TGTGCCAGCAGTCGACAGGGGACCTATGGCTACACCTTC. This chain links TRBV5-5 with TRBJ1-2; 8 positions agree with TRBD1. CDR1 SGHKS and CDR2 YYEKEE come from the germline V gene (reference sequence). The CDR3 has 13 amino acids. Losses at the gene ends were 5 bases for V and 4 bases for J; bases not matched to a gene: 4.